This passage covers 6 T cell receptor beta chains from one sample sequenced in a study of blood T cells in healthy people across ages. With a J-beta primer mix and a sample-barcoded 5' primer, a second PCR ran roughly 7 to 11 cycles. TCRdb fed the 5' RACE reads into MiXCR, producing one record per CDR3 protein. Counted here are more than 800,000 distinct CDR3 sequences, more than 25% occurring once; the ten biggest clones make up 15% to 20%. The sequenced material came from blood. These receptors all stem from a woman aged 80 or over in good health.

This clonotype has at least ten counts. V is TRBV7-2 and J is TRBJ2-3; a weak D match, TRBD2 (6 bases). Trimming stripped 5 bases from V and 0 bases from J, with 15 bases between. The CDR3 runs to 16 residues. Germline V gene sequence: CDR1 SGHTA, CDR2 FQGNSA. Here the CDR3 reads CASSAAGTRSTDTQYF. For the CDR3, the DNA is TGTGCCAGCAGCGCTGCGGGGACTCGAAGCACAGATACGCAGTATTTT. The full variable domain, rest sourced from reference TRBV7-2 and TRBJ2-3, is GAGVSQSPSNKVTEKGKDVELRCDPISGHTALYWYRQSLGQGLEFLIYFQGNSAPDKSGLPSDRFSAERTGGSVSTLTIQRTQQEDSAVYLCASSAAGTRSTDTQYFGPGTRLTVL.

The chain employs TRBV6-2 or TRBV6-3 and TRBJ1-1; D may be TRBD1 (5 bases). Germline-derived CDR1 and CDR2 are MNHEY and SVGEGT. The CDR3 contains 14 residues. V was pared by 5 bases and J by 1 base, with 11 bases between. CDR3 loop: CASSDYRTNTEAFF. CDR3 nucleotide sequence: TGTGCCAGCAGTGACTACAGGACGAACACTGAAGCTTTCTTT.

This clonotype has only a few counts. This rearrangement joins TRBV3-1 to TRBJ2-2; TRBD1 might be the D (6 bases). In germline, CDR1 is LGHDT, CDR2 YNNKEL (reference sequence). Trimming left V 2 bases short and J 8 bases short, with 12 bases between. The CDR3 covers 14 residues. The DNA for the CDR3 is TGTGCCAGCAGCCAAACCAGGGGCGGGGGGGAGCTGTTTTTT. Its protein product is CASSQTRGGGELFF.

The J gene is TRBJ2-7, the V gene TRBV21-1; TRBD2 was called by the table and not checked on the DNA. TRBV21-1 is a pseudogene segment. The CDR3 extends over 16 amino acids. The CDR3 nucleotides are TGTGCCAGCAGCGTAAGGCCGGCGGGGGGGGCCTACGAGCAGTACTTC. Translated: CASSVRPAGGAYEQYF.

In its sample, this clonotype was seen a few times. The genes are TRBV9 and TRBJ1-2, with D perhaps matching TRBD1 (6 bases). Germline lookup yields CDR1 SGDLS and CDR2 YYNGEE. V shed 7 bases and J shed 1 base, with 17 bases lying between them. The length of the CDR3 is 15 residues. CDR3 residues: CASGVQGMDNYGYTF. As DNA, the CDR3 is TGTGCCAGCGGTGTACAGGGTATGGATAACTATGGCTACACCTTC. The complete variable domain, with remaining parts taken from reference TRBV9 and TRBJ1-2, reads DSGVTQTPKHLITATGQRVTLRCSPRSGDLSVYWYQQSLDQGLQFLIQYYNGEERAKGNILERFSAQQFPDLHSELNLSSLELGDSALYFCASGVQGMDNYGYTFGSGTRLTVV.

This clonotype was counted many times. V usage is TRBV3-1 and J usage is TRBJ1-5; TRBD1 might be the D (6 bases). This CDR3 is 14 amino acids long. CDR1 and CDR2 from the germline V gene are LGHDT and YNNKEL (reference sequence). Trimming took off 1 base at V and 2 bases at J, with 6 bases between the two ends. CDR3 sequence: CASSQGQGNQPQHF. For the CDR3, the DNA is TGTGCCAGCAGCCAAGGACAGGGCAATCAGCCCCAGCATTTT. Variable domain in full (rest from reference TRBV3-1 and TRBJ1-5): DTAVSQTPKYLVTQMGNDKSIKCEQNLGHDTMYWYKQDSKKFLKIMFSYNNKELIINETVPNRFSPKSPDKAHLNLHINSLELGDSAVYFCASSQGQGNQPQHFGDGTRLSIL.